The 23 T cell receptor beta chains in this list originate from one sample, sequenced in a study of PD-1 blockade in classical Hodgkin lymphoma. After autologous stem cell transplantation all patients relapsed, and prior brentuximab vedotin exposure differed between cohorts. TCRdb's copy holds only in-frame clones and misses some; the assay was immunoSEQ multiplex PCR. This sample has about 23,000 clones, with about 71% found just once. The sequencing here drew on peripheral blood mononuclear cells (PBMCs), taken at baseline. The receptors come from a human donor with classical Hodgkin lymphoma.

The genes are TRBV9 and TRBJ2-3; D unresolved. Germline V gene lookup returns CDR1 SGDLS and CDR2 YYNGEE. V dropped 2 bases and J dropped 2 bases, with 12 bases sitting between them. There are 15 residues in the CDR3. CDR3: CASSVDNRHTDTQYF. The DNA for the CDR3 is TGTGCCAGCAGCGTTGACAACCGCCACACAGATACGCAGTATTTT. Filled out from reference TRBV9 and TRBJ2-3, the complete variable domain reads DSGVTQTPKHLITATGQRVTLRCSPRSGDLSVYWYQQSLDQGLQFLIQYYNGEERAKGNILERFSAQQFPDLHSELNLSSLELGDSALYFCASSVDNRHTDTQYFGPGTRLTVL.

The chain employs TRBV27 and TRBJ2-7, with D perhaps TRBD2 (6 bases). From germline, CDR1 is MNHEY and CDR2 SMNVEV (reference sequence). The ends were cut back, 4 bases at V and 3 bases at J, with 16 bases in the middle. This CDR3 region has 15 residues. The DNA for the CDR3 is TGTGCCAGCAGTTCCCGGACGGAGGGAATCTACGAGCAGTACGTC. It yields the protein CASSSRTEGIYEQYV.

DNA of the CDR3: TGTGCCAGCAGTTTGGGATACGAGCAGTACTTC. Amino acids: CASSLGYEQYF. The J gene is TRBJ2-7, the V gene TRBV27; no clear D. CDR1 is MNHEY and CDR2 is SMNVEV in the germline V gene (reference sequence). V was cut by 3 bases and J by 4 bases, with 4 bases left in between. This CDR3 has 11 amino acids.

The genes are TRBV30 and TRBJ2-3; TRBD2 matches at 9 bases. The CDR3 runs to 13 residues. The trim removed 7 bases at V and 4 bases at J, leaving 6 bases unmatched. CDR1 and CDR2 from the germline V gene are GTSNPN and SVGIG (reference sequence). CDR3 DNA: TGTGCCTTATCTGCGGGAGGGGCAGATACGCAGTATTTT. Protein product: CALSAGGADTQYF.

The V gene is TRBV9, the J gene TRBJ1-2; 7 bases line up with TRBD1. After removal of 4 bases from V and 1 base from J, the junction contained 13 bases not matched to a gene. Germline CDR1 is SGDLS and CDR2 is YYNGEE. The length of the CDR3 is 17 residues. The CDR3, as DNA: TGTGCCAGCAGCTCAGACCGGGACAGCCTTATTAACTATGGCTACACCTTC. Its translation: CASSSDRDSLINYGYTF. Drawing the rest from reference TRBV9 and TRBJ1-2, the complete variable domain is DSGVTQTPKHLITATGQRVTLRCSPRSGDLSVYWYQQSLDQGLQFLIQYYNGEERAKGNILERFSAQQFPDLHSELNLSSLELGDSALYFCASSSDRDSLINYGYTFGSGTRLTVV.

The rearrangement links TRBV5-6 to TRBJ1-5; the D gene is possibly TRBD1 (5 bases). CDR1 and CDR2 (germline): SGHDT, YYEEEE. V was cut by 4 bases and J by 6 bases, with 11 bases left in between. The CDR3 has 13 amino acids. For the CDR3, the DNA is TGTGCCAGCAGCACTTTTCAGGGTCAGCCCCAGCATTTT. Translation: CASSTFQGQPQHF.

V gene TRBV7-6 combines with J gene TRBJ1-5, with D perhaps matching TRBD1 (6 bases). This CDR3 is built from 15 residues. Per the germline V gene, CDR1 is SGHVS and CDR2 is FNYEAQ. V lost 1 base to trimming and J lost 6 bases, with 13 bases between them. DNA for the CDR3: TGTGCCAGCAGCTTAGAACAGGGACGGGGTCAGCCCCAGCATTTT. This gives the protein CASSLEQGRGQPQHF.

CDR3 residues: CTSSSAADSGNTIYF. CDR3 DNA: TGCACCAGCAGCTCGGCAGCCGACTCTGGAAACACCATATATTTT. The chain couples TRBV1 to TRBJ1-3. TRBV1 is shown as a pseudogene. The CDR3 loop spans 15 amino acids.

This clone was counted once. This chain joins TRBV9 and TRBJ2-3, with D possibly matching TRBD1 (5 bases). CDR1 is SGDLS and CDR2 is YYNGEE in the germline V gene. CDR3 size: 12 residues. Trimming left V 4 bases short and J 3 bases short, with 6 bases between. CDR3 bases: TGTGCCAGCAGCCGACAGACAGATACGCAGTATTTT. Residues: CASSRQTDTQYF.

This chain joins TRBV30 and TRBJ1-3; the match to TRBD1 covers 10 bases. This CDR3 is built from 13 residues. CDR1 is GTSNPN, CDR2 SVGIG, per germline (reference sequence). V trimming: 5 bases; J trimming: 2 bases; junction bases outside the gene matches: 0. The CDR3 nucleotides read TGTGCCTGGGGACAGGGGGCTGGAAACACCATATATTTT. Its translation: CAWGQGAGNTIYF.

The CDR3 loop reads CASSQDHRGANEQFF. The CDR3 bases are TGCGCCAGCAGCCAAGATCACAGGGGCGCGAATGAGCAGTTCTTC. The rearrangement uses TRBV4-3 and TRBJ2-1; TRBD1 matches 7 bases. Germline V gene lookup returns CDR1 LGHNA and CDR2 YSLEER. The CDR3 extends over 15 amino acids. V lost 0 bases to trimming and J lost 7 bases; unmatched junction nucleotides: 6.

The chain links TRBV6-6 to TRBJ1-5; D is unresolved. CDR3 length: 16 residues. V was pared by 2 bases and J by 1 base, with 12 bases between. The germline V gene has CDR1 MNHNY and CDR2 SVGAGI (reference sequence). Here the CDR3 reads CASSYGEGRSNQPQHF. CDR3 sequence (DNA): TGTGCCAGCAGTTACGGGGAGGGCCGAAGCAATCAGCCCCAGCATTTT.

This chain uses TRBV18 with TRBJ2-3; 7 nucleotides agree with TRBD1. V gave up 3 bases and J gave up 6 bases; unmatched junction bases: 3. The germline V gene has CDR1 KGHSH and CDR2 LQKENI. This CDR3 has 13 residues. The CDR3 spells CASSPRGRDTQYF. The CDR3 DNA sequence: TGTGCCAGCTCACCGAGGGGGCGGGATACGCAGTATTTT.

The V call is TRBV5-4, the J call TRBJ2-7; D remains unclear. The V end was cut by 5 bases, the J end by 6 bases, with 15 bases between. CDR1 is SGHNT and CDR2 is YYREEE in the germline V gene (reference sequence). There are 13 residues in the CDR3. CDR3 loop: CASSKDPSGEQYF. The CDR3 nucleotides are TGTGCCAGCAGTAAGGACCCGTCCGGCGAGCAGTACTTC.

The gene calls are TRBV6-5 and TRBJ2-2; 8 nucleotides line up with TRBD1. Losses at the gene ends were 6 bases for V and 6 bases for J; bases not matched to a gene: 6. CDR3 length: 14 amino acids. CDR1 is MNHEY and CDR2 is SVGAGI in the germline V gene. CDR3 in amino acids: CASRTSQGAGELFF. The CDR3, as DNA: TGTGCCAGCAGAACCTCACAGGGGGCCGGGGAGCTGTTTTTT.

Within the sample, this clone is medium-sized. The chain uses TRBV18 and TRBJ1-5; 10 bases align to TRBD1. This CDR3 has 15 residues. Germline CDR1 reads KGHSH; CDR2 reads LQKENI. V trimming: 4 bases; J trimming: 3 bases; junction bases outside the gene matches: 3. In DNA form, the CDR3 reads TGTGCCAGCTCACAGACAGGGGGCAACAATCAGCCCCAGCATTTT. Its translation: CASSQTGGNNQPQHF. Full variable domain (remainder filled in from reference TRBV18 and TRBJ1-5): NAGVMQNPRHLVRRRGQEARLRCSPMKGHSHVYWYRQLPEEGLKFMVYLQKENIIDESGMPKERFSAEFPKEGPSILRIQQVVRGDSAAYFCASSQTGGNNQPQHFGDGTRLSIL.

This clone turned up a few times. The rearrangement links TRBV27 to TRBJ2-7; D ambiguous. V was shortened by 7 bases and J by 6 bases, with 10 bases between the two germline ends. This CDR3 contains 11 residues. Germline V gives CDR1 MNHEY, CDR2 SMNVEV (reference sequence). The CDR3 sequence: CASMRLGEQYF. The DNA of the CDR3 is TGTGCCAGCATGCGGCTTGGCGAGCAGTACTTC.

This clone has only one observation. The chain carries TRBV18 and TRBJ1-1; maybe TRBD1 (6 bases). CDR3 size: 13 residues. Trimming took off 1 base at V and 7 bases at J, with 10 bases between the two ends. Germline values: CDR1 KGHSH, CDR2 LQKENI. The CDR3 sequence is CASSPLETGEAFF. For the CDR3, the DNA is TGTGCCAGCTCACCACTAGAGACAGGTGAAGCTTTCTTT. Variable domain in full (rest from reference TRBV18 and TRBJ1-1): NAGVMQNPRHLVRRRGQEARLRCSPMKGHSHVYWYRQLPEEGLKFMVYLQKENIIDESGMPKERFSAEFPKEGPSILRIQQVVRGDSAAYFCASSPLETGEAFFGQGTRLTVV.

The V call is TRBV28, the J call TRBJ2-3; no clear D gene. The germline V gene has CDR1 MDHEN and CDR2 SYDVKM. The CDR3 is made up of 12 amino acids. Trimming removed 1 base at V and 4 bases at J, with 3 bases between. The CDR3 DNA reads TGTGCCAGCAGTTTATTTTCAGATACGCAGTATTTT. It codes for CASSLFSDTQYF.

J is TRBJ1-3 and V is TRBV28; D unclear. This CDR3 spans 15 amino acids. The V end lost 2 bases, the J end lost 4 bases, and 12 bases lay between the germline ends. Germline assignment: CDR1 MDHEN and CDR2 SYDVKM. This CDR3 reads CASSLVGRSGNTIYF. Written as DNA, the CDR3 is TGTGCCAGCAGTTTAGTCGGCAGGTCAGGAAACACCATATATTTT.

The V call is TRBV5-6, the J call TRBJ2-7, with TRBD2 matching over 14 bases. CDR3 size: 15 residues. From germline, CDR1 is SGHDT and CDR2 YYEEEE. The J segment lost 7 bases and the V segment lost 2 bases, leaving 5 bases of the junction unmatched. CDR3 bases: TGTGCCAGCAGCTTCCGGACTAGCGGGAGGTGGGAGCAGTACTTC. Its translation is CASSFRTSGRWEQYF.

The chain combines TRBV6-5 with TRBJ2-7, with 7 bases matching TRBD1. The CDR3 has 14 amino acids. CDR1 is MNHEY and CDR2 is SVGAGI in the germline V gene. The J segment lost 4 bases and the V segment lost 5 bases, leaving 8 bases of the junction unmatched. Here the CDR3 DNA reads TGTGCCAGCAGTGCGGACAGGATCGAGTACGAGCAGTACTTC. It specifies CASSADRIEYEQYF.

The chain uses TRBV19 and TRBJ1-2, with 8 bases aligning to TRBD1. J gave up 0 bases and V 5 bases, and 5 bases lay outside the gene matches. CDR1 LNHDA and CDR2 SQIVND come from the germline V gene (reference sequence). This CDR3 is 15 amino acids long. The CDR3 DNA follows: TGTGCCAGTAGTCATCGACAGGGGTCTAACTATGGCTACACCTTC. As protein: CASSHRQGSNYGYTF. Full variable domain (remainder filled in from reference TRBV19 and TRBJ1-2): DGGITQSPKYLFRKEGQNVTLSCEQNLNHDAMYWYRQDPGQGLRLIYYSQIVNDFQKGDIAEGYSVSREKKESFPLTVTSAQKNPTAFYLCASSHRQGSNYGYTFGSGTRLTVV.